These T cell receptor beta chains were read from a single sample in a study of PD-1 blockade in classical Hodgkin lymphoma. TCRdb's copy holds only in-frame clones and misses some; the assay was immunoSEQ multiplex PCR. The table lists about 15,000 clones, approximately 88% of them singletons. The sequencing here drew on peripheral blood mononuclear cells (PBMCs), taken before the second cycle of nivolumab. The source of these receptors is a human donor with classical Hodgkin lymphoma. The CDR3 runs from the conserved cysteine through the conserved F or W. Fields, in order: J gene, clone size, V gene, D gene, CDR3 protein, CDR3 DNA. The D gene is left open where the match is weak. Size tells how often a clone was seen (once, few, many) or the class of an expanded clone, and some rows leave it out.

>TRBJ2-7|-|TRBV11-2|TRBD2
CASSRERGSHEQYF
TGTGCCAGCAGCAGAGAGCGGGGAAGCCACGAGCAGTACTTC
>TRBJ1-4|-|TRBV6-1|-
CASSEFPEINEKLFF
TGTGCCAGCAGTGAATTCCCGGAGATAAATGAAAAACTGTTTTTT
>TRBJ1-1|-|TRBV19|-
CASSIFGPARSVTEAFF
TGTGCCAGTAGTATATTTGGGCCGGCGCGGTCTGTGACTGAAGCTTTCTTT
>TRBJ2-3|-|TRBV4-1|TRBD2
CASSRGLAGSTDTQYF
TGCGCCAGCAGCCGCGGACTAGCGGGGAGCACAGATACGCAGTATTTT
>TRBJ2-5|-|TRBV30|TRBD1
CAWTHGQGGETQYF
TGTGCCTGGACCCATGGACAGGGCGGAGAGACCCAGTACTTC
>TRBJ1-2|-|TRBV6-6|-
CASSYGGGGYTF
TGTGCCAGCAGTTACGGGGGTGGTGGCTACACCTTC
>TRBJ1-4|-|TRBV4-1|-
CASSQDKVKAYNEKLFF
TGCGCCAGCAGCCAAGATAAGGTGAAGGCTTATAATGAAAAACTGTTTTTT
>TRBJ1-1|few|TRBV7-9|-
CASSYGAEAFF
TGTGCCAGCAGCTACGGTGCTGAAGCTTTCTTT
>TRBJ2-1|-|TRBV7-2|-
CASSLHRNEQFF
TGTGCCAGCAGCTTGCACAGAAATGAGCAGTTCTTC
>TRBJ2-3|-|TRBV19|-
CATSTPAVHTQYF
TGTGCCACCTCCACCCCCGCGGTGCATACGCAGTATTTT
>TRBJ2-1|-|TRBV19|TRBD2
CASSGLAGNEQFF
TGTGCCAGTAGTGGGCTAGCGGGCAATGAGCAGTTCTTC
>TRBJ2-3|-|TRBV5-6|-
CASSLELVRTTTQYF
TGTGCCAGCAGCTTGGAACTAGTCAGAACCACTACGCAGTATTTT
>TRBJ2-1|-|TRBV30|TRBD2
CAWSEAGGPGEQFF
TGTGCCTGGAGTGAAGCGGGGGGGCCGGGTGAGCAGTTCTTC
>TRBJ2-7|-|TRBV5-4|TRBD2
CASSSGEGHYEQYF
TGTGCCAGCAGCTCGGGGGAGGGCCACTACGAGCAGTACTTC
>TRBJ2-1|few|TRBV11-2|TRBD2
CASSLTSGGAGEQFF
TGTGCCAGCAGCTTAACTAGCGGGGGGGCCGGAGAGCAGTTCTTC
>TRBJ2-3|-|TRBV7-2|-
CASSLWQDTQYF
TGTGCCAGCAGCTTATGGCAGGATACGCAGTATTTT
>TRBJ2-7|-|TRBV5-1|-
CASSLGFSYEQYF
TGCGCCAGCAGCTTGGGGTTCTCCTACGAGCAGTACTTC
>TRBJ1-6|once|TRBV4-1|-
CASSQGAGPLGISPLHF
TGCGCCAGCAGCCAAGGGGCCGGGCCGCTGGGCATTTCACCCCTCCACTTT
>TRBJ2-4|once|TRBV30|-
CAWSVSRVNIQYF
TGTGCCTGGAGTGTATCGAGGGTCAACATTCAGTACTTC
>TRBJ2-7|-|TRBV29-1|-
CSVAGGNLADYEQYF
TGCAGCGTTGCAGGGGGCAATCTAGCGGACTACGAGCAGTACTTC
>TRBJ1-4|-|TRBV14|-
CASSQLGYWGRNEKLFF
TGTGCCAGCAGCCAACTTGGATATTGGGGAAGGAATGAAAAACTGTTTTTT
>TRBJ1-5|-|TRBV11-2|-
CASSLGSNQPQHF
TGTGCCAGCAGCTTAGGTAGCAATCAGCCCCAGCATTTT
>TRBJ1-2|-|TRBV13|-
CASSLARGQGDGYTF
TGTGCCAGCAGCCTAGCAAGGGGCCAAGGGGATGGCTACACCTTC
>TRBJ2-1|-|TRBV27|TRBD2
CASSSSGSYNEQFF
TGTGCCAGCAGTTCCAGCGGGAGTTACAATGAGCAGTTCTTC
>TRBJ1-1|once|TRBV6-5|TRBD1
CASSYSRGLRTEAFF
TGTGCCAGCAGTTACTCGAGGGGGCTTAGGACTGAAGCTTTCTTT
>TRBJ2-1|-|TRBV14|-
CASSQSWRVSGRDEQFF
TGTGCCAGCAGCCAAAGTTGGCGGGTCTCAGGTAGGGATGAGCAGTTCTTC